This T cell receptor (beta chain) came from a study of Ad26.COV2.S vaccination and SARS-CoV-2 variants. Study conclusions and caveats: Measurements of TCR breadth and depth may have given underestimates of the total T cell responses.

The CDR3 consists of 13 residues. V was trimmed by 4 bases and J by 0 bases, leaving 6 bases between them. CDR1 SEHNR and CDR2 FQNEAQ come from the germline V gene (reference sequence). This table comes from immunoSEQ multiplex PCR, and its TCRdb copy is limited to in-frame clones, with some not included. The sample holds about 350,000 clones, approximately 90% seen once. Treatment reported: about 20 received Ad26.COV2.S at low or high dose, single or two shots; about 5 received placebo; per-sample allocation not given. After the first vaccine or placebo injection, samples were drawn on day 63. Turning to this clone: Its antigen is undetermined.

The rearrangement uses TRBV7-9 and TRBJ1-1; D not certain. This material consisted of peripheral blood, taken in a trial of Ad26.COV2.S vaccine versus placebo. The clonotype originates from a person between 18 and 65 years old who received the Ad26.COV2.S COVID-19 vaccine or a placebo. CDR3 residues: CASSSELNTEAFF. CDR3 DNA sequence: TGTGCCAGCAGCTCCGAATTGAACACTGAAGCTTTCTTT.